The 4 T cell receptor beta chains below all came from one sample that was sequenced in a study of T cells expressing NK-cell markers. TCRdb re-called the 5' RACE reads; one entry per CDR3 protein, DNA not given. The table lists roughly 390,000 distinct CDR3 sequences. Sequenced sample: blood T cells: a sorted CD56 or NKG2C T cell subset, CD4+ or CD8+ T cells, or bulk PBMC T cells (not recorded which). The receptors here all came from a man aged 18-69 years in good health.

The chain links TRBV5-1 to TRBJ2-6; TCRdb picks TRBD2, but there is no DNA to check that call. The CDR3 consists of 18 residues. CDR1 and CDR2 (germline): SGHRS, YFSETQ. CDR3 sequence reads: CASTPGYRGVSGANVLTF.

This sequence joins TRBV4-2 and TRBJ2-1. Germline assignment: CDR1 LGHNA and CDR2 YNFKEQ. The CDR3 has 13 amino acids. CDR3 sequence reads: CASSHRTDNEQFF.

This chain uses TRBV7-8 with TRBJ2-1; the TCRdb D gene call, TRBD1, has no DNA to confirm it. This CDR3 contains 15 residues. The V gene's germline CDR1 is SGHVS and CDR2 FQNEAQ. The CDR3 loop reads CASSLGDRGGGEQFF.

The CDR3: CASSLRPFSTGIRYNEQFF. The chain has TRBV11-1 and TRBJ2-1; TCRdb's D gene call, TRBD1, goes unchecked for lack of DNA. This CDR3 has 19 residues. CDR1 SGHAT and CDR2 FQDESV come from the germline V gene (reference sequence). Drawing the rest from reference TRBV11-1 and TRBJ2-1, the complete variable domain is EAEVAQSPRYKITEKSQAVAFWCDPISGHATLYWYRQILGQGPELLVQFQDESVVDDSQLPKDRFSAERLKGVDSTLKIQPAELGDSAMYLCASSLRPFSTGIRYNEQFFGPGTRLTVL.